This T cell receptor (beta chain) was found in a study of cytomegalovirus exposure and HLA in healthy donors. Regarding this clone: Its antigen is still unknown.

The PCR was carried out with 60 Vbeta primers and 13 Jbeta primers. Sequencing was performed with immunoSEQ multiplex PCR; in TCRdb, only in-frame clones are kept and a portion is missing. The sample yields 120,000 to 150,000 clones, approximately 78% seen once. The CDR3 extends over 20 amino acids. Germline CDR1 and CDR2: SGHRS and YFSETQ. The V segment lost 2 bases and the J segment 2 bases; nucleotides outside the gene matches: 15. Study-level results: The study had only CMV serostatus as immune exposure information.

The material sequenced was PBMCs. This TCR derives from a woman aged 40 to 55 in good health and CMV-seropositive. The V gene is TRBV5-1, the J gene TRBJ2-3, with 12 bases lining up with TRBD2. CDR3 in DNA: TGCGCCAGCAGCTTCCCGAAAAGGAGACTAGCGGGAGAACCCACAGATACGCAGTATTTT. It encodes CASSFPKRRLAGEPTDTQYF. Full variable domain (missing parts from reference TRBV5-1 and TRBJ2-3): KAGVTQTPRYLIKTRGQQVTLSCSPISGHRSVSWYQQTPGQGLQFLFEYFSETQRNKGNFPGRFSGRQFSNSRSEMNVSTLELGDSALYLCASSFPKRRLAGEPTDTQYFGPGTRLTVL.